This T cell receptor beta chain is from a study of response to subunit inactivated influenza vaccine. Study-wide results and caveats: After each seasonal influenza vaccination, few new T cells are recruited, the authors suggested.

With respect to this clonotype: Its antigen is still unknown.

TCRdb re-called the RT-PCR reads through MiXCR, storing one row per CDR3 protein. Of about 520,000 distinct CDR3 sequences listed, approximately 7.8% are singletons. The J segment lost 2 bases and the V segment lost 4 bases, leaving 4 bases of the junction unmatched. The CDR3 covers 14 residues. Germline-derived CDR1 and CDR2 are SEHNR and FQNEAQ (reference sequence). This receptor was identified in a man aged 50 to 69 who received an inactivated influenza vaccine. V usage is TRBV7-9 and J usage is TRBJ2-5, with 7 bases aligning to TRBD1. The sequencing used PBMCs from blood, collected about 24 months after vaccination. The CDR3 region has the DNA TGTGCCAGCAGCTACGACAGGGTTCAAGAGACCCAGTACTTC. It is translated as CASSYDRVQETQYF.